These 28 T cell receptor beta chains came from one sample sequenced in a study of blood T cell repertoires in COVID-19. Libraries were prepared by immunoSEQ multiplex PCR; TCRdb keeps only in-frame clonotypes and omits some of them. This table has 400,000 to 550,000 clones, 87% appearing once. Source material: PBMCs or T cells enriched from blood (not recorded which). The receptors originated from a woman aged 18-29 years with acute COVID-19.

V gene TRBV27 combines with J gene TRBJ2-7, with 10 bases fitting TRBD2. Germline CDR1 MNHEY, CDR2 SMNVEV (reference sequence). V dropped 3 bases and J dropped 6; count of bases not matched to a gene: 8. The CDR3 contains 15 residues. The CDR3 loop is CASSFTGTSAVEQYF. Here the CDR3 DNA reads TGTGCCAGCAGTTTCACCGGGACTAGCGCGGTCGAGCAGTACTTC.

The V gene is TRBV29-1, the J gene TRBJ2-7, with D hard to call. Germline CDR1 reads SQVTM; CDR2 reads ANQGSEA. V dropped 7 bases and J dropped 3 bases, with 10 bases sitting between them. The CDR3 runs to 11 residues. This CDR3 is CSGLGVYEQYF. The CDR3 nucleotides read TGCAGCGGCCTGGGCGTCTACGAGCAGTACTTC.

Turning to this clone: Since a much larger clone is just one base distant, this may be a read error. Other DNA variants within this sample encode the same CDR3. DNA for the CDR3: TGTGCCAGCAGTTTAGGGCAGAACACTGAAGCTTTCTTT. Translation: CASSLGQNTEAFF. The rearrangement uses TRBV12-3 or TRBV12-4 and TRBJ1-1; no clear D gene. This CDR3 region has 13 residues. V was pared by 1 base and J by 1 base, with 4 bases between.

Remarks on this clone: The identical CDR3 is also encoded by other nucleotide sequences in the sample. The chain couples TRBV27 to TRBJ1-5; the D is unclear. Trimming took 2 bases from V and 0 from J, leaving 5 bases between them. This CDR3 is 14 amino acids long. The V gene's germline CDR1 is MNHEY and CDR2 SMNVEV (reference sequence). This chain's CDR3 is CASSLRGSNQPQHF. CDR3 sequence (DNA): TGTGCCAGCAGTTTACGAGGTAGCAATCAGCCCCAGCATTTT.

The chain joins TRBV27 to TRBJ2-4; 11 positions agree with TRBD2. With 0 bases clipped from V and 0 bases from J, the junction kept 4 bases outside the gene matches. Germline V gene lookup returns CDR1 MNHEY and CDR2 SMNVEV (reference sequence). The CDR3 has 18 residues. The DNA of the CDR3 is TGTGCCAGCAGTTTATCTAGCGGGAGGGCCGTAGCCAAAAACATTCAGTACTTC. Translation gives CASSLSSGRAVAKNIQYF.

This sequence joins TRBV10-3 and TRBJ2-7, with D unresolved. The germline V gene encodes CDR1 ENHRY and CDR2 SYGVKD. Trimming took 3 bases from V and 4 from J, leaving 4 bases between them. The length of the CDR3 is 11 residues. The CDR3 nucleotides are TGTGCCATCAGTGAACTGTACGAGCAGTACTTC. This translates into CAISELYEQYF.

The V call is TRBV19, the J call TRBJ1-1; D is possibly TRBD1 (5 bases). This CDR3 has 15 residues. From germline, CDR1 is LNHDA and CDR2 SQIVND (reference sequence). With 6 bases removed from V and 3 bases from J, the gap between germline ends came to 17 bases. The CDR3 sequence is CASRSEGPGDTEAFF. The DNA for the CDR3 is TGTGCCAGTAGGTCGGAGGGACCGGGTGACACTGAAGCTTTCTTT.

The V and J genes are TRBV3-1 (or the pseudogene TRBV3-2) and TRBJ2-1; possibly TRBD2 for D (6 bases). The V end lost 1 base, the J end lost 10 bases, and 17 bases lay between the germline ends. Per the germline V gene, CDR1 is LGHDT and CDR2 is YNNKEL (reference sequence). This CDR3 is 15 amino acids long. CDR3 DNA: TGTGCCAGCAGCCAAGCGGGAGCCCCGTCATCCGAGCAGTTCTTC. This encodes CASSQAGAPSSEQFF.

The chain recombines TRBV6-5 with TRBJ1-5; D uncertain. V was trimmed by 5 bases and J by 7 bases, leaving 15 bases between them. CDR1 MNHEY and CDR2 SVGAGI come from the germline V gene. This CDR3 comprises 14 residues. CDR3 residues: CASSSLGGGQPQHF. DNA for the CDR3: TGTGCCAGCAGTAGCCTTGGAGGTGGGCAGCCCCAGCATTTT.

J is TRBJ2-3 and V is TRBV6-2 or TRBV6-3, with 7 positions matching TRBD2. Germline loops: CDR1 MNHEY, CDR2 SVGEGT. CDR3 length: 13 residues. Trimming removed 6 bases from V and 5 bases from J; junction bases left unmatched: 5. CDR3 loop: CASSSSGGDTQYF. In DNA, the CDR3 is TGTGCCAGCAGCTCCTCGGGGGGAGATACGCAGTATTTT.

The J gene is TRBJ2-6, the V gene TRBV7-6; D perhaps matches TRBD1 (6 bases). CDR1 SGHVS and CDR2 FNYEAQ come from the germline V gene. This CDR3 region has 17 residues. V lost 5 bases and J lost 1, with 15 bases in between. The CDR3 loop is CASSPQTGNSGANVLTF. CDR3 coding DNA: TGTGCCAGCAGCCCCCAAACAGGGAATTCTGGGGCCAACGTCCTGACTTTC.

The rearrangement links TRBV12-5 to TRBJ1-2; 7 nucleotides align to TRBD1. Germline CDR1 and CDR2: LGHNT and FRNRAP. The CDR3 runs 17 residues. V shed 7 bases and J 5 bases; nucleotides not matched to a gene: 19. The CDR3 nucleotides read TGTGCTAGTGACCTTGGAGGGACAGCCTCCACCCTTTATGGCTACACCTTC. Its protein is CASDLGGTASTLYGYTF.

The V call is TRBV9, the J call TRBJ1-1; no reliable D call. This CDR3 is 13 amino acids long. With 4 bases removed from V and 4 bases from J, the gap between germline ends came to 11 bases. The germline gives CDR1 SGDLS, CDR2 YYNGEE. As DNA, the CDR3 is TGTGCCAGCAGCCGAGGTTTGGGCACTGAAGCTTTCTTT. This codes for CASSRGLGTEAFF.

This clone was recorded only once. The V and J genes are TRBV12-3 or TRBV12-4 and TRBJ2-7, with D uncertain. Trimming shortened V by 8 bases and J by 3 bases, and 11 bases separated the two germline ends. The CDR3 spans 12 residues. CDR3 sequence (DNA): TGTGCCAGCGGTTCAGGTTACTACGAGCAGTACTTC. Protein product: CASGSGYYEQYF.

The rearrangement links TRBV6-5 to TRBJ1-1; D is perhaps TRBD1 (6 bases). The CDR3 has 13 residues. Trimming took 6 bases from V and 1 from J, leaving 9 bases between them. The V gene's germline CDR1 is MNHEY and CDR2 SVGAGI. Here the CDR3 DNA reads TGTGCCAGCAGGAAGACAGGGAACACTGAAGCTTTCTTT. This encodes CASRKTGNTEAFF.

The chain uses TRBV7-8 and TRBJ2-7, with D tentatively TRBD1 (6 bases). The length of the CDR3 is 14 residues. Trimming removed 0 bases at V and 4 bases at J, with 10 bases between. The germline CDR1 and CDR2 sequences are SGHVS and FQNEAQ. Here the CDR3 DNA reads TGTGCCAGCAGCTTAGCACAGGGTATATACGAGCAGTACTTC. It translates to CASSLAQGIYEQYF.

CDR3 sequence reads: CASSAYGGGQNYTF. CDR3 coding DNA: TGTGCCAGCAGTGCTTATGGCGGGGGACAAAACTACACCTTC. The genes are TRBV3-1 (or the pseudogene TRBV3-2) and TRBJ1-2; D is perhaps TRBD1 (6 bases). Germline V gene sequence: CDR1 LGHDT, CDR2 YNNKEL (reference sequence). Trimming pared 6 bases from V and 10 bases from J, leaving 21 bases between. The CDR3 sequence is 14 residues long.

The CDR3 DNA sequence: TGCGCCAGCAGCTTGGCAAGGGACAGAACAACCTACGAGCAGTACTTC. Amino acid sequence: CASSLARDRTTYEQYF. The chain recombines TRBV5-1 with TRBJ2-7, with 7 bases aligning to TRBD1. Per germline, CDR1 SGHRS and CDR2 YFSETQ. After removal of 0 bases from V and 2 bases from J, the junction contained 8 bases not matched to a gene. The CDR3 has 16 amino acids.

The chain links TRBV11-2 to TRBJ2-1, with D maybe TRBD2 (5 bases). The CDR3 sequence is 15 residues long. CDR1 is SGHAT, CDR2 FQNNGV, per germline. With 1 base removed from V and 4 bases from J, the gap between germline ends came to 11 bases. CDR3 sequence reads: CASSLVRGVYNEQFF. CDR3 nucleotide sequence: TGTGCCAGCAGCTTAGTACGGGGAGTTTACAATGAGCAGTTCTTC. Using reference TRBV11-2 and TRBJ2-1 for the parts outside the CDR3, the full variable domain is EAGVAQSPRYKIIEKRQSVAFWCNPISGHATLYWYQQILGQGPKLLIQFQNNGVVDDSQLPKDRFSAERLKGVDSTLKIQPAKLEDSAVYLCASSLVRGVYNEQFFGPGTRLTVL.

The V call is TRBV4-1, the J call TRBJ2-1, with a weak D call TRBD2 (6 bases). The CDR3 is 15 amino acids. The V and J ends lost 1 base and 4 bases respectively, with 11 bases between them. In germline, CDR1 is MGHRA, CDR2 YSYEKL. Here the CDR3 DNA reads TGCGCCAGCAGCCAAGGGGCGGGAACGTACAATGAGCAGTTCTTC. Translation gives CASSQGAGTYNEQFF.

This chain uses TRBV4-1 with TRBJ1-1; TRBD1 aligns across 7 bases. Germline V gene sequence: CDR1 MGHRA, CDR2 YSYEKL. Trimming cost V 1 base and J 2 bases; bases outside gene matches: 7. The length of the CDR3 is 16 residues. The CDR3 coding sequence is TGCGCCAGCAGCCAAGTCCGACAGGGTCCCAACACTGAAGCTTTCTTT. This sequence encodes CASSQVRQGPNTEAFF.

This clone was counted between two and nine times. The CDR3 reads CASSSRGPSTTEAFF. In DNA, the CDR3 is TGTGCCAGCAGCAGCCGGGGTCCTTCGACCACTGAAGCTTTCTTT. This chain connects TRBV7-2 to TRBJ1-1; no definite D call. The V end lost 5 bases, the J end lost 4 bases, and 17 bases lay between the germline ends. This CDR3 contains 15 residues. Germline-derived CDR1 and CDR2 are SGHTA and FQGNSA.

This chain joins TRBV5-1 and TRBJ1-6; D remains ambiguous. CDR1 and CDR2 (germline): SGHRS, YFSETQ. The length of the CDR3 is 16 residues. V dropped 4 bases and J dropped 0 bases, with 11 bases sitting between them. CDR3 sequence: CASSMDGGSYNSPLHF. CDR3 nucleotide sequence: TGCGCCAGCAGCATGGACGGTGGCTCCTATAATTCACCCCTCCACTTT.

V gene TRBV18 combines with J gene TRBJ2-1; the match to TRBD2 covers 11 bases. This CDR3 comprises 16 residues. J was trimmed by 9 bases and V by 3 bases; bases with no gene match: 10. Germline CDR1 reads KGHSH; CDR2 reads LQKENI. For the CDR3, the DNA is TGTGCCAGCTCACCTTTAATAGCGGGAGGGCCTGGTGAGCAGTTCTTC. It yields the protein CASSPLIAGGPGEQFF.

This chain connects TRBV24-1 to TRBJ2-3; TRBD1 matches 9 bases. With V trimmed by 5 bases and J by 3 bases, 5 bases remained unmatched. Germline CDR1 reads KGHDR; CDR2 reads SFDVKD. The CDR3 length is 15 residues. The CDR3 DNA is TGTGCCACCAGTGCGGGACAGGGTGGGACAGATACGCAGTATTTT. Translated: CATSAGQGGTDTQYF.

This chain uses TRBV28 with TRBJ2-1; 11 bases are shared with TRBD2. With 6 bases clipped from V and 6 bases from J, the junction kept 10 bases outside the gene matches. CDR3 length: 16 residues. CDR1 and CDR2 (germline): MDHEN, SYDVKM. The CDR3 is CASSPSTSGKRNEQFF. CDR3 DNA sequence: TGTGCCAGCAGCCCATCGACTAGCGGGAAACGCAATGAGCAGTTCTTC.

This chain joins TRBV19 and TRBJ1-1; D may be TRBD1 (5 bases). The V gene lost 0 bases and the J gene lost 4 bases, with 18 bases spanning the gap. This CDR3 has 17 amino acids. Germline CDR1 and CDR2: LNHDA and SQIVND (reference sequence). CDR3: CASSIDVTGGGITEAFF. CDR3 nucleotides: TGTGCCAGTAGTATAGATGTTACGGGGGGAGGTATCACTGAAGCTTTCTTT. Full variable domain (remainder filled in from reference TRBV19 and TRBJ1-1): DGGITQSPKYLFRKEGQNVTLSCEQNLNHDAMYWYRQDPGQGLRLIYYSQIVNDFQKGDIAEGYSVSREKKESFPLTVTSAQKNPTAFYLCASSIDVTGGGITEAFFGQGTRLTVV.

The chain combines TRBV29-1 with TRBJ1-1; D is unclear. This CDR3 contains 12 residues. Trimming shortened V by 2 bases and J by 1 base, and 5 bases separated the two germline ends. The germline CDR1 and CDR2 sequences are SQVTM and ANQGSEA. The CDR3 spells CSVENWNTEAFF. The CDR3 nucleotides read TGCAGCGTTGAAAACTGGAACACTGAAGCTTTCTTT.